These 23 T cell receptor beta chains were all obtained from the same sample, sequenced in a study of beta chain features in type 1 diabetes. General observations from the study: Researchers report that Type 1 diabetes patients had moderately but significantly shorter TCRB CDR3s across all four CD4+ subsets.

Their antigens remain unidentified. Since all of the isolated RNA was reverse transcribed, expressed TCRB transcripts were what got sequenced. TCRdb's copy holds only in-frame clones and misses some; the assay was immunoSEQ multiplex PCR. The sample consists of over 600,000 clones, under 15% of them appearing once. Sample: naive CD4+ T cells from blood. The receptors were gathered from a man aged 25-40 years with type 1 diabetes.

This clone turned up a few times. V usage is TRBV2 and J usage is TRBJ1-2; no definite D call. Germline lookup yields CDR1 SNHLY and CDR2 FYNNEI. There are 16 residues in the CDR3. Trimming left V 1 base short and J 7 bases short, with 19 bases between. DNA for the CDR3: TGTGCCAGCAGTGAAGTAGGGCAGACCGCGCCCGGTGGCTACACCTTC. It specifies CASSEVGQTAPGGYTF.

CDR3 in amino acids: CASSQENRGGETQYF. The CDR3 coding sequence is TGTGCCAGCAGCCAAGAGAACAGGGGGGGAGAGACCCAGTACTTC. This chain connects TRBV4-2 to TRBJ2-5; TRBD1 might be the D (8 bases). From germline, CDR1 is LGHNA and CDR2 YNFKEQ. This CDR3 region has 15 residues. Deletions cut 0 bases from V and 4 bases from J, with 12 bases between.

This clone was detected only a few times. This chain joins TRBV29-1 and TRBJ2-1, with D unclear. Between the trimmed V and J ends, which lost 7 bases and 0 bases, there was a span of 13 bases. Germline CDR1 and CDR2: SQVTM and ANQGSEA. This CDR3 has 14 amino acids. The CDR3 loop is CSASGGYSYNEQFF. CDR3 coding DNA: TGCAGCGCCTCGGGTGGATACTCCTACAATGAGCAGTTCTTC.

This clone has more than one count but fewer than ten. The chain employs TRBV30 and TRBJ1-4; 8 nucleotides line up with TRBD1. Germline V lookup: CDR1 GTSNPN, CDR2 SVGIG (reference sequence). After removal of 2 bases from V and 8 bases from J, the junction contained 7 bases not matched to a gene. The CDR3 is made up of 14 amino acids. The CDR3 DNA sequence: TGTGCCTGGAGTTTCCAGGGGGCTAGGGAAAAACTGTTTTTT. Encoded protein: CAWSFQGAREKLFF.

In this sample, this clone turned up a few times. The genes are TRBV2 and TRBJ2-3; 12 bases match TRBD2. The J segment lost 4 bases and the V segment lost 6 bases, leaving 5 bases of the junction unmatched. Germline CDR1 is SNHLY and CDR2 is FYNNEI. The CDR3 totals 15 residues. This chain's CDR3 is CASSGLAGPPDTQYF. The CDR3 DNA sequence: TGTGCCAGCAGCGGACTAGCGGGACCTCCAGATACGCAGTATTTT.

In this sample, this clone turned up a few times. The J gene is TRBJ2-1, the V gene TRBV14, with 7 bases lining up with TRBD1. With V trimmed by 5 bases and J by 2 bases, 12 bases remained unmatched. The CDR3 is 17 amino acids. In germline, CDR1 is SGHDN, CDR2 FVKESK. The CDR3 region is CASSSIGQAHPYNEQFF. CDR3 sequence (DNA): TGTGCCAGCAGCTCGATAGGACAGGCCCATCCCTACAATGAGCAGTTCTTC.

This clone showed up just a few times. The rearrangement uses TRBV5-1 and TRBJ2-7, with 8 nucleotides matching TRBD1. This CDR3 comprises 15 residues. Germline V lookup: CDR1 SGHRS, CDR2 YFSETQ. Trimming cost V 4 bases and J 4 bases; bases outside gene matches: 10. The CDR3 reads CASSPGQGGLYEQYF. CDR3 nucleotides: TGCGCCAGCAGCCCAGGACAGGGTGGCCTATACGAGCAGTACTTC.

With respect to this clone: The sample carries other DNA sequences with the same CDR3. V is TRBV6-5 and J is TRBJ2-7; TRBD1 is a possible D gene (5 bases). The CDR3 contains 14 residues. Per germline, CDR1 MNHEY and CDR2 SVGAGI. V shed 2 bases and J shed 1 base, with 9 bases lying between them. CDR3 region: CASSYGARSYEQYF. The DNA of the CDR3 is TGTGCCAGCAGTTACGGGGCGCGTTCCTACGAGCAGTACTTC.

The J gene is TRBJ1-2, the V gene TRBV29-1, with a tentative D call TRBD1 (5 bases). Trimming took off 2 bases at V and 4 bases at J, with 11 bases between the two ends. The CDR3 is made up of 13 amino acids. The germline V gene has CDR1 SQVTM and CDR2 ANQGSEA. CDR3: CSVEWGRVYGYTF. In DNA, the CDR3 is TGCAGCGTTGAATGGGGCAGGGTCTATGGCTACACCTTC.

This clone was seen a few times. This chain connects TRBV7-2 to TRBJ2-1, with D unclear. The germline V gene has CDR1 SGHTA and CDR2 FQGNSA. The CDR3 spans 14 residues. Trimming shortened V by 1 base and J by 4 bases, and 8 bases separated the two germline ends. The CDR3 sequence: CASSLETAYNEQFF. The CDR3 bases are TGTGCCAGCAGCTTAGAAACAGCTTACAATGAGCAGTTCTTC.

This clone has a handful of counts. The chain has TRBV28 and TRBJ1-2; weak D call: TRBD1 (5 bases). The germline V gene has CDR1 MDHEN and CDR2 SYDVKM. Trimming cost V 5 bases and J 5 bases, with 18 bases left between them. This CDR3 comprises 15 residues. In nucleotides, the CDR3 is TGTGCCAGCAGTGGGAACGGGGCAAGTGGGTATGGCTACACCTTC. The encoded protein is CASSGNGASGYGYTF.

V gene TRBV4-3 combines with J gene TRBJ2-1, with 7 positions matching TRBD2. Germline V gene sequence: CDR1 LGHNA, CDR2 YSLEER. The CDR3 consists of 17 residues. V dropped 1 base and J dropped 3; count of bases not matched to a gene: 9. As DNA, the CDR3 is TGCGCCAGCAGCCAAGGTACCAAGACTAGCTTCTACAATGAGCAGTTCTTC. It translates to CASSQGTKTSFYNEQFF.

This chain connects TRBV5-1 to TRBJ2-3; 7 nucleotides match TRBD2. This CDR3 is built from 18 residues. V was pared by 5 bases and J by 0 bases, with 15 bases of the junction left unmatched. CDR1 and CDR2 from the germline V gene are SGHRS and YFSETQ. In nucleotides, the CDR3 is TGCGCCAGCAGTGGGGGTAATAGCGGGCCACAAAGCACAGATACGCAGTATTTT. This encodes CASSGGNSGPQSTDTQYF. Full variable domain (missing parts from reference TRBV5-1 and TRBJ2-3): KAGVTQTPRYLIKTRGQQVTLSCSPISGHRSVSWYQQTPGQGLQFLFEYFSETQRNKGNFPGRFSGRQFSNSRSEMNVSTLELGDSALYLCASSGGNSGPQSTDTQYFGPGTRLTVL.

The gene calls are TRBV2 and TRBJ2-2; the D gene is possibly TRBD1 (5 bases). This CDR3 has 13 amino acids. Deletions cut 5 bases from V and 3 bases from J, with 7 bases between. Germline V gene sequence: CDR1 SNHLY, CDR2 FYNNEI. The CDR3 region has the DNA TGTGCCAGCAGTAAACAGGACACCGGGGAGCTGTTTTTT. Translation: CASSKQDTGELFF.

V gene TRBV2 combines with J gene TRBJ2-2, with 13 positions matching TRBD2. Looked up from germline, CDR1 is SNHLY and CDR2 is FYNNEI. The CDR3 contains 18 residues. J gave up 5 bases and V 0 bases, and 6 bases lay outside the gene matches. Here the CDR3 reads CASSEALGGLAGTGELFF. Written as DNA, the CDR3 is TGTGCCAGCAGTGAAGCGCTTGGGGGACTAGCGGGGACCGGGGAGCTGTTTTTT.

CDR3: CASSLAIGQGIGSGNTIYF. In DNA, the CDR3 is TGTGCCAGCAGCTTAGCTATAGGACAGGGGATAGGATCTGGAAACACCATATATTTT. The rearrangement links TRBV7-9 to TRBJ1-3, with 9 bases identical to TRBD1. CDR3 size: 19 residues. V dropped 0 bases and J dropped 1; count of bases not matched to a gene: 10. Germline CDR1 is SEHNR and CDR2 is FQNEAQ (reference sequence).

This clone was seen a few times. The rearrangement joins TRBV7-9 to TRBJ2-2, with D perhaps matching TRBD2 (5 bases). In germline, CDR1 is SEHNR, CDR2 FQNEAQ (reference sequence). V was cut by 6 bases and J by 5 bases, with 19 bases left in between. The CDR3 is 16 residues long. The CDR3 nucleotides read TGTGCCAGCAGTAAGACGTCAACCACTAGAACCGGGGAGCTGTTTTTT. Its translation: CASSKTSTTRTGELFF.

This clone was observed a few times. The chain joins TRBV5-1 to TRBJ1-3; D is uncertain. Between the trimmed V and J ends, which lost 0 bases and 3 bases, there was a span of 7 bases. This CDR3 has 14 residues. Germline lookup yields CDR1 SGHRS and CDR2 YFSETQ. The CDR3 DNA reads as TGCGCCAGCAGCTTGGGACACTTTGGAAACACCATATATTTT. It codes for CASSLGHFGNTIYF.

The V gene is TRBV6-5, the J gene TRBJ2-5, with unresolved D. Germline values: CDR1 MNHEY, CDR2 SVGAGI. V lost 0 bases and J 2 bases, leaving 10 bases between the germline ends. CDR3 length equals 15 residues. CDR3 in DNA: TGTGCCAGCAGTTACTCGTCCCAACTACAAGAGACCCAGTACTTC. It is translated as CASSYSSQLQETQYF.

The chain uses TRBV7-2 and TRBJ2-2; maybe TRBD2 (6 bases). The CDR3 length is 17 residues. Trimming stripped 6 bases from V and 0 bases from J, with 17 bases between. Looked up from germline, CDR1 is SGHTA and CDR2 is FQGNSA. CDR3 residues: CASSWDSAISNTGELFF. CDR3 nucleotide sequence: TGTGCCAGCAGTTGGGACTCCGCGATATCGAACACCGGGGAGCTGTTTTTT.

This chain joins TRBV6-5 and TRBJ2-1; 7 positions match TRBD2. CDR3 size: 15 residues. J was trimmed by 0 bases and V by 3 bases; bases with no gene match: 2. From germline, CDR1 is MNHEY and CDR2 SVGAGI. CDR3 sequence (DNA): TGTGCCAGCAGTTATGGGACTACCTCCTACAATGAGCAGTTCTTC. Its protein product is CASSYGTTSYNEQFF.

This clone was detected only a few times. V is TRBV4-2 and J is TRBJ2-7; perhaps TRBD1 as D (6 bases). The V and J ends lost 0 bases and 0 bases respectively, with 12 bases between them. This CDR3 has 16 residues. Germline V CDR1 and CDR2: LGHNA, YNFKEQ. CDR3 protein: CASSQEWQGFSYEQYF. For the CDR3, the DNA is TGTGCCAGCAGCCAAGAGTGGCAGGGGTTCTCCTACGAGCAGTACTTC.

The gene calls are TRBV9 and TRBJ1-1; D perhaps matches TRBD1 (6 bases). From germline, CDR1 is SGDLS and CDR2 YYNGEE. The CDR3 covers 15 residues. V dropped 3 bases and J dropped 4 bases, with 16 bases sitting between them. CDR3 nucleotide sequence: TGTGCCAGCAGCGCCCACAGGGATTTCGGCACTGAAGCTTTCTTT. It codes for CASSAHRDFGTEAFF. The whole variable domain, filled in from reference TRBV9 and TRBJ1-1, reads DSGVTQTPKHLITATGQRVTLRCSPRSGDLSVYWYQQSLDQGLQFLIQYYNGEERAKGNILERFSAQQFPDLHSELNLSSLELGDSALYFCASSAHRDFGTEAFFGQGTRLTVV.